This TCR beta chain was obtained from a study of cytomegalovirus exposure and HLA in healthy donors. Study-wide results and limits: Later on, a genetic analysis was performed. It linked a missense variant in DCLRE1C with V- and J-gene trimming of TCR beta. Later on, an analysis found that several of the most significant clusters appeared to be linked to common viral pathogens, which included parvovirus B19. Productive status was seen about 87% or about 30% of the time for most TCR beta V segments in an earlier analysis. Most TCR sequences showed up rarely, but some public TCRs showed up in many donors.

Unmatched junction bases numbered 7, after V lost 2 bases and J lost 0 bases. Germline CDR1 reads SGHNT; CDR2 reads YYREEE (reference sequence). CDR3 size: 16 residues. Comments on this clone: The antigen remains unidentified.

The PCR had 60 Vbeta and 13 Jbeta primers. Generated by immunoSEQ multiplex PCR, the TCRdb table keeps only in-frame clones and is missing some. The top ten clones hold 20% to 25% of a sample with around 85,000 clones, roughly 70% of them seen once. This chain joins TRBV5-4 and TRBJ1-1, with 7 bases that match TRBD1. Sequencing used PBMCs. This TCR was sampled from a man aged 25 to 40 in good health and CMV-seropositive. CDR3 in DNA: TGTGCCAGCAGCTTCCCGGGACAGTCCATGAACACTGAAGCTTTCTTT. Translated, it gives CASSFPGQSMNTEAFF.